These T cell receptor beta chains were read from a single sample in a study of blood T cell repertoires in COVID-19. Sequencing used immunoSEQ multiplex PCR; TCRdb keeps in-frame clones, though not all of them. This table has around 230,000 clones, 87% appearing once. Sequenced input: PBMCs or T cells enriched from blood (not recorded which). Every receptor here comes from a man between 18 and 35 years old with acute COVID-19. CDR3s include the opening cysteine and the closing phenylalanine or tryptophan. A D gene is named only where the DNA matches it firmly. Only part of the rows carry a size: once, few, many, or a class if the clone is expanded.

DNA: TGTGCCAGCAGCGTAGAAGGGACACGGGAAAAACTGTTTTTT; CDR3: CASSVEGTREKLFF; J: TRBJ1-4; V: TRBV9; size: once; D: -
DNA: TGTGCCAGCAGTATAAGAGTTAACGGCTACACCTTC; CDR3: CASSIRVNGYTF; J: TRBJ1-2; V: TRBV12-3/TRBV12-4; size: -; D: -
DNA: TGTGCCAGCAGCCAATCTGGAAACACCATATATTTT; CDR3: CASSQSGNTIYF; J: TRBJ1-3; V: TRBV2; size: many; D: -
DNA: TGTGCCAGCAGCTTAGACCCCAGGGGGATGACAGATACGCAGTATTTT; CDR3: CASSLDPRGMTDTQYF; J: TRBJ2-3; V: TRBV7-6; size: -; D: TRBD1
DNA: TGTGCCAGGGTTTCAAAGGGAGGCAATCAGCCCCAGCATTTT; CDR3: CARVSKGGNQPQHF; J: TRBJ1-5; V: TRBV6-8; size: -; D: -
DNA: TGTGCCAGCAGTTTAGAAAGACTAGCGGGGCCTAATGAGCAGTTCTTC; CDR3: CASSLERLAGPNEQFF; J: TRBJ2-1; V: TRBV28; size: -; D: TRBD2
DNA: TGTGCCAGCAGCGGACCGGGACAGGGTCCCGAGCAGTACTTC; CDR3: CASSGPGQGPEQYF; J: TRBJ2-7; V: TRBV9; size: -; D: TRBD1
DNA: TGTGCCAGCGGGGCCTTCGTGGGGAATGAGCAGTTCTTC; CDR3: CASGAFVGNEQFF; J: TRBJ2-1; V: TRBV3-1/TRBV3-2; size: once; D: -
DNA: TGTGCCAGCAGGAAGGGGGACCGGGGGGGCACAGATACGCAGTATTTT; CDR3: CASRKGDRGGTDTQYF; J: TRBJ2-3; V: TRBV27; size: -; D: -
DNA: TGTGCCAGCAGCCCCCGACTAGGCAGCTACGAGCAGTACTTC; CDR3: CASSPRLGSYEQYF; J: TRBJ2-7; V: TRBV7-6; size: -; D: -
DNA: TGTGCCACCAGTGATTTGCCCAGGGATGCAAACACCGGGGAGCTGTTTTTT; CDR3: CATSDLPRDANTGELFF; J: TRBJ2-2; V: TRBV24-1; size: -; D: -
DNA: TGTGCCTGGAGTTCGACAGGGCGCACCAGATATGGCTACACCTTC; CDR3: CAWSSTGRTRYGYTF; J: TRBJ1-2; V: TRBV30; size: -; D: TRBD1
DNA: TGTGCCAGCAGACCGGTCCTCTCTGGGGCCAACGTCCTGACTTTC; CDR3: CASRPVLSGANVLTF; J: TRBJ2-6; V: TRBV6-6; size: -; D: -
DNA: TGCAGCGTCATAAGGGGACTAGAGTCCTACAATGAGCAGTTCTTC; CDR3: CSVIRGLESYNEQFF; J: TRBJ2-1; V: TRBV29-1; size: -; D: TRBD2
DNA: TGTGCCAGCAGTCGGGGTAGGGAAGGGCAGTACTTC; CDR3: CASSRGREGQYF; J: TRBJ2-7; V: TRBV6-5; size: -; D: -
DNA: TGTGCCAGCAGCCAAGATCTTGGGACAGGGGCCACCGGGGCCAACGTCCTGACTTTC; CDR3: CASSQDLGTGATGANVLTF; J: TRBJ2-6; V: TRBV4-2; size: -; D: TRBD1
DNA: TGTGCCAGCAGCGGGAGGGCCTTCCACGAGCAGTACTTC; CDR3: CASSGRAFHEQYF; J: TRBJ2-7; V: TRBV6-5; size: -; D: TRBD2
DNA: TGTGCCAGCTCACCTCCTCGGTATGCCCAGGGAAAGAACACTGAAGCTTTCTTT; CDR3: CASSPPRYAQGKNTEAFF; J: TRBJ1-1; V: TRBV18; size: -; D: -
DNA: TGTGCCAGCAGGACTAGTACAGGCGAGCAGTACTTC; CDR3: CASRTSTGEQYF; J: TRBJ2-7; V: TRBV28; size: -; D: -
DNA: TGCGCCAGCAGCCAATACAGTGAGCAGTTCTTC; CDR3: CASSQYSEQFF; J: TRBJ2-1; V: TRBV4-1; size: -; D: -
DNA: TGCGCCAGCAGCGGAAGGACAGGACAAGAGACCCAGTACTTC; CDR3: CASSGRTGQETQYF; J: TRBJ2-5; V: TRBV5-1; size: -; D: TRBD1
DNA: TGTGCCAGTAGTATACAGATCTTAGGCGGTAGCTACACCTTC; CDR3: CASSIQILGGSYTF; J: TRBJ1-2; V: TRBV19; size: many; D: -
DNA: TGTGCCAGCAGTTTATATCCGGGGGGGAACACCGGGGAGCTGTTTTTT; CDR3: CASSLYPGGNTGELFF; J: TRBJ2-2; V: TRBV27; size: many; D: TRBD2
DNA: TGTGCCAGCAGTTTTTCGGGGAGAAATGAGCAGTTCTTC; CDR3: CASSFSGRNEQFF; J: TRBJ2-1; V: TRBV12-3/TRBV12-4; size: -; D: -
DNA: TGTGCCATCAGTGATAAGGGCGACAGGGATTTC; CDR3: CAISDKGDRDF; J: TRBJ2-7; V: TRBV10-3; size: -; D: TRBD1
DNA: TGTGCCAGCAGTTTAGAGGGAGGCGGCGAGCAGTTCTTC; CDR3: CASSLEGGGEQFF; J: TRBJ2-1; V: TRBV28; size: -; D: -
DNA: TGTGCCAGCAGCTTAGTGTCTAGCGGAAAGCCCGATGAGCAGTTCTTC; CDR3: CASSLVSSGKPDEQFF; J: TRBJ2-1; V: TRBV7-6; size: -; D: TRBD2
DNA: TGTGCCAGCAGCTCTGGCGGCGGAGGGTCCTACAATGAGCAGTTCTTC; CDR3: CASSSGGGGSYNEQFF; J: TRBJ2-1; V: TRBV7-3; size: -; D: -
DNA: TGTGCCAGCAGCCCCCCAGCCGGGACTACGAAATACAATGAGCAGTTCTTC; CDR3: CASSPPAGTTKYNEQFF; J: TRBJ2-1; V: TRBV5-8; size: -; D: TRBD2
DNA: TGTGCCAGCAGCTCAGCGGACAGGGACGAAGCTTTCTTT; CDR3: CASSSADRDEAFF; J: TRBJ1-1; V: TRBV7-6; size: -; D: TRBD1
DNA: TGCGCCAGCAGCTCCGACTATCAGGGGGCAGATACGCAGTATTTT; CDR3: CASSSDYQGADTQYF; J: TRBJ2-3; V: TRBV5-1; size: -; D: TRBD1
DNA: TGTGCCAGCAGCCAAAGGGGCTTTAACTATGGCTACACCTTC; CDR3: CASSQRGFNYGYTF; J: TRBJ1-2; V: TRBV3-1/TRBV3-2; size: few; D: -
DNA: TGTGCCAGCAGCTCCACTAGCGGGAGAACCCACGAGCAGTACTTC; CDR3: CASSSTSGRTHEQYF; J: TRBJ2-7; V: TRBV7-9; size: -; D: TRBD2
DNA: TGCGCCAGCAGCTCCCGACAGGGTCCCAAATTCGAAGAGACCCAGTACTTC; CDR3: CASSSRQGPKFEETQYF; J: TRBJ2-5; V: TRBV5-1; size: -; D: TRBD1
DNA: TGTGCCAGCAGCCGGGGGTCGAACACTGAAGCTTTCTTT; CDR3: CASSRGSNTEAFF; J: TRBJ1-1; V: TRBV7-9; size: once; D: -
DNA: TGTGCCAGCACCCCATGGGGAGTTGGAGTTACCCCCCACACCTTC; CDR3: CASTPWGVGVTPHTF; J: TRBJ1-2; V: TRBV28; size: -; D: -
DNA: TGTGCCAGTAGTTCCCACAGGGGCCCCCGAGGGACCGGGGAGCTGTTTTTT; CDR3: CASSSHRGPRGTGELFF; J: TRBJ2-2; V: TRBV19; size: -; D: TRBD1
DNA: TGTGCCACCAGCAACCGAGATCAGCCCCAGCATTTT; CDR3: CATSNRDQPQHF; J: TRBJ1-5; V: TRBV15; size: -; D: -
DNA: TGTGCCAGCAGATCCGGGACAGGAGTTGGCTACACCTTC; CDR3: CASRSGTGVGYTF; J: TRBJ1-2; V: TRBV28; size: -; D: TRBD1
DNA: TGTGCCAGCAGGGATCAGACAGTAATATATGGCTACACCTTC; CDR3: CASRDQTVIYGYTF; J: TRBJ1-2; V: TRBV28; size: -; D: -
DNA: TGTGCCAGCAGAAAAGGGGACAGGGGAAGCACTGAAGCTTTCTTT; CDR3: CASRKGDRGSTEAFF; J: TRBJ1-1; V: TRBV28; size: -; D: TRBD1